This T cell receptor beta chain is from a study of blood T cell repertoires in COVID-19. Sequencing was performed with immunoSEQ multiplex PCR; in TCRdb, only in-frame clones are kept and a portion is missing. Of about 250,000 clones detected, approximately 85% appear once; the ten largest clones hold approximately 9.6%. In germline, CDR1 is LNHDA, CDR2 SQIVND (reference sequence). The CDR3 spans 14 residues. Germline trimming cut 5 bases from V and 9 bases from J; bases unmatched to any gene: 6. Sequenced: PBMCs or T cells enriched from blood (not recorded which). The clonotype comes from a woman in her forties or fifties with acute COVID-19. The rearrangement uses TRBV19 and TRBJ1-6; 8 bases are shared with TRBD1. CDR3 sequence: CASSGDRGSSPLHF. Here the CDR3 DNA reads TGTGCCAGTAGTGGCGACAGGGGAAGTTCACCCCTCCACTTT.